The 12 T cell receptor beta chains below all came from one sample that was sequenced in a study of T-cell reconstitution after alpha-beta-depleted transplantation in children. Unique molecular identifiers were used to barcode this TCRbeta library. TCRdb reprocessed the PCR reads via MiXCR and lists one record per CDR3 protein. The table has tens of thousands of distinct CDR3 sequences, approximately 7.3% seen once. Source: PBMCs from the stem cell graft donor, taken from the stem cell graft. The receptors come from a human donor who donated a stem cell graft to a child with acute lymphoblastic leukemia.

The sample holds many counts of this clonotype. The chain combines TRBV2 with TRBJ2-7; either TRBD1 or TRBD2 may fit D (6 bases each). This CDR3 comprises 14 residues. CDR1 is SNHLY, CDR2 FYNNEI, per germline. Trimming cost V 9 bases and J 2 bases, with 17 bases left between them. The CDR3 nucleotides are TGTGCCAGGAGCCAAGGGGGAGGTCCCTACGAGCAGTACTTC. Protein product: CARSQGGGPYEQYF.

This clonotype has only a few counts. J is TRBJ2-7 and V is TRBV6-1; D possibly uses TRBD1 or TRBD2 (5 bases each). Germline V lookup: CDR1 MNHNS, CDR2 SASEGT. The V gene lost 5 bases and the J gene lost 1 base, with 12 bases spanning the gap. This CDR3 comprises 14 residues. CDR3 in DNA: TGTGCCAGCAGTCCTCGGGACCGATCCTACGAGCAGTACTTC. This codes for CASSPRDRSYEQYF.

The CDR3 DNA reads TGTGCCAGCAGTCGTCGACTAGCGGGAGGTAACAATGAGCAGTTCTTC. Protein: CASSRRLAGGNNEQFF. V usage is TRBV6-1 and J usage is TRBJ2-1, with 13 nucleotides matching TRBD2. Germline V gene data show CDR1 as MNHNS and CDR2 as SASEGT. The V and J ends lost 5 bases and 5 bases, in that order; junction bases with no gene match: 6. CDR3 length equals 16 residues.

This clonotype occurred a few times. CDR3 nucleotide sequence: TGTGCCATCCTCCGACTGGGAGGGATACGGGATGAGCAGTTCTTC. Residues: CAILRLGGIRDEQFF. This rearrangement joins TRBV10-3 to TRBJ2-1; 7 nucleotides agree with TRBD2. Germline loops: CDR1 ENHRY, CDR2 SYGVKD. The V and J ends lost 8 bases and 8 bases, in that order; junction bases with no gene match: 15. The CDR3 length is 15 residues.

This clonotype came up many times. The chain is built from TRBV4-2 and TRBJ1-3; D ambiguous. Germline-derived CDR1 and CDR2 are LGHNA and YNFKEQ. This CDR3 is built from 15 residues. The V and J ends lost 4 bases and 0 bases respectively, with 10 bases between them. CDR3 nucleotide sequence: TGTGCCAGCAGCCTCTCCAGGAGCTCTGGAAACACCATATATTTT. Protein sequence: CASSLSRSSGNTIYF.

This clonotype has ten or more counts. This chain links TRBV6-1 with TRBJ2-7; TRBD1 might be the D (6 bases). The V end was cut by 5 bases, the J end by 5 bases, with 16 bases between. The CDR3 consists of 14 residues. Germline CDR1 and CDR2: MNHNS and SASEGT. For the CDR3, the DNA is TGTGCCAGCAGTAAAACCGGGACAATCCACGAGCAGTACTTC. Protein: CASSKTGTIHEQYF.

This clonotype has ten or more counts. This rearrangement joins TRBV20-1 to TRBJ2-3; 8 bases agree with TRBD2. Germline V gene lookup returns CDR1 DFQATT and CDR2 SNEGSKA (reference sequence). The CDR3 totals 13 residues. The V and J ends lost 3 bases and 7 bases, in that order; junction bases with no gene match: 6. In DNA, the CDR3 is TGCAGTGCTAGCCCCCTAGCGGGTTATACGCAGTATTTT. As protein: CSASPLAGYTQYF.

This clonotype was counted a few times. The CDR3 nucleotides read TGCAGTGCTAGAGCCCTACTGACCGCTGGGGGGGAGCAGTACTTC. Translating it yields CSARALLTAGGEQYF. The chain carries TRBV20-1 and TRBJ2-7, with TRBD2 as a possible D gene (6 bases). The ends were cut back, 1 base at V and 7 bases at J, with 20 bases in the middle. This CDR3 is built from 15 residues. Germline V gene lookup returns CDR1 DFQATT and CDR2 SNEGSKA (reference sequence).

This clonotype showed up many times. The chain employs TRBV20-1 and TRBJ1-1; 8 nucleotides align to TRBD1. The CDR3 consists of 14 residues. The trim removed 4 bases at V and 1 base at J, leaving 5 bases unmatched. The V gene's germline CDR1 is DFQATT and CDR2 SNEGSKA (reference sequence). The CDR3 loop reads CSATTGGGNTEAFF. CDR3 coding DNA: TGCAGTGCTACCACAGGGGGAGGGAACACTGAAGCTTTCTTT.

J is TRBJ2-7 and V is TRBV6-2 or TRBV6-3; 9 bases fit TRBD1. Germline V lookup: CDR1 MNHEY, CDR2 SVGEGT. V lost 6 bases and J lost 1; bases outside the gene matches: 4. The CDR3 covers 14 residues. The CDR3 DNA follows: TGTGCCAGCAGGACAGGGGGACCTTCCTACGAGCAGTACTTC. Residues: CASRTGGPSYEQYF.

This chain connects TRBV9 to TRBJ2-2; 8 bases agree with TRBD1. The CDR3 has 16 amino acids. V shed 0 bases and J 2 bases; nucleotides not matched to a gene: 3. Germline V gives CDR1 SGDLS, CDR2 YYNGEE. CDR3 sequence (DNA): TGTGCCAGCAGCGTAGCTGGGACAGGAAACACCGGGGAGCTGTTTTTT. Encoded protein: CASSVAGTGNTGELFF.

This clonotype was seen a few times. The chain joins TRBV24-1 to TRBJ2-7; 12 nucleotides line up with TRBD1. V lost 1 base and J lost 7; bases outside the gene matches: 7. CDR3 size: 16 residues. Germline V gene data show CDR1 as KGHDR and CDR2 as SFDVKD. The CDR3 DNA is TGTGCCACCAGTGATTTTGTGGGACAGGGGGCAGGGGAGCAGTACTTC. Translating gives CATSDFVGQGAGEQYF.